These T cell receptor beta chains were read from a single sample in a study of cytomegalovirus exposure and HLA in healthy donors. Clones were read by immunoSEQ multiplex PCR, and TCRdb kept only the in-frame ones, dropping some. The profile shows 140,000 to 150,000 clones, 60% to 85% of them singletons. Sequenced material: PBMCs. The receptor source for this set is a man aged 40-49 years in good health and CMV-seropositive. The CDR3 runs from the conserved cysteine through the conserved F or W. The D gene is left open where the match is weak. Clone size, where shown, is once, few, many, or a class for clones that have expanded.

v_call,clone_size,j_call,d_call,cdr3_nt,cdr3_aa
TRBV5-1,NA,TRBJ1-1,TRBD1,TGCGCCAGCAGCCCTCAAACAGGGGGCGTCGGGATTGAAGCTTTCTTT,CASSPQTGGVGIEAFF
TRBV4-1,NA,TRBJ2-7,NA,TGCGCCAGCAGCCAGCAGGGAATCGACTACGAGCAGTACTTC,CASSQQGIDYEQYF
TRBV6-1,NA,TRBJ2-7,TRBD2,TGTGCCAGCGAGGGACTATACGTCTACGAGCAGTACTTC,CASEGLYVYEQYF
TRBV2,few,TRBJ2-1,NA,TGTGCCAGCAGTGAGGGAACGGGAACCTGGGGGCAGTTCTTC,CASSEGTGTWGQFF
TRBV7-9,once,TRBJ2-5,TRBD2,TGTGCCAGCAGCTCTTTTAGTGGACTAGCGCAAGAGACCCAGTACTTC,CASSSFSGLAQETQYF
TRBV10-3,NA,TRBJ1-3,TRBD1,TGTGCCATTTCCGGGACAGAACTTCTCTCTGGAAACACCATATATTTT,CAISGTELLSGNTIYF
TRBV4-1,few,TRBJ2-7,NA,TGCGCCAGCAGCCCCCTCCCGGACTTACTCTACGAGCAGTACTTC,CASSPLPDLLYEQYF
TRBV28,NA,TRBJ2-1,TRBD2,TGTGCCAGCAGCATGTCGTGGGGGGCCAGGACTAGCGCATATACTTCCTACAATGAGCAGTTCTTC,CASSMSWGARTSAYTSYNEQFF
TRBV11-1,NA,TRBJ2-4,NA,TGTGCCAGCAGCCCGACCGGGGTAGCCAAAAACATTCAGTACTTC,CASSPTGVAKNIQYF
TRBV7-8,NA,TRBJ1-2,NA,TGTGCCAGCAGCTACTCAGGGGCTCAAGGCTACACCTTC,CASSYSGAQGYTF
TRBV30,NA,TRBJ1-5,TRBD1,TGTGCCTGGAGTGAGTGGACAGGGGTCAATCAGCCCCAGCATTTT,CAWSEWTGVNQPQHF
TRBV6-6,NA,TRBJ1-1,TRBD1,TGTGCCGCAGCGTACCCGGGACAGGGAGACACTGAAGCTTTCTTT,CAAAYPGQGDTEAFF
TRBV28,NA,TRBJ2-7,NA,TGTGCCAGCACTCGGAGCTCCTACGAGCAGTACTTC,CASTRSSYEQYF
TRBV7-9,NA,TRBJ2-7,TRBD2,TGTGCCAGCAGCCTCACTAGCGGGAGTGGGGAGCAGTACTTC,CASSLTSGSGEQYF
TRBV7-3,NA,TRBJ2-3,TRBD2,TGTGCCAGCAGCTCAATCCCCCGACCGGGACTAGCGGACGCCACAGATACGCAGTATTTT,CASSSIPRPGLADATDTQYF
TRBV19,NA,TRBJ1-1,TRBD1,TGTGCCAGTAGAGGGACAGCCAACACTGAAGCTTTCTTT,CASRGTANTEAFF